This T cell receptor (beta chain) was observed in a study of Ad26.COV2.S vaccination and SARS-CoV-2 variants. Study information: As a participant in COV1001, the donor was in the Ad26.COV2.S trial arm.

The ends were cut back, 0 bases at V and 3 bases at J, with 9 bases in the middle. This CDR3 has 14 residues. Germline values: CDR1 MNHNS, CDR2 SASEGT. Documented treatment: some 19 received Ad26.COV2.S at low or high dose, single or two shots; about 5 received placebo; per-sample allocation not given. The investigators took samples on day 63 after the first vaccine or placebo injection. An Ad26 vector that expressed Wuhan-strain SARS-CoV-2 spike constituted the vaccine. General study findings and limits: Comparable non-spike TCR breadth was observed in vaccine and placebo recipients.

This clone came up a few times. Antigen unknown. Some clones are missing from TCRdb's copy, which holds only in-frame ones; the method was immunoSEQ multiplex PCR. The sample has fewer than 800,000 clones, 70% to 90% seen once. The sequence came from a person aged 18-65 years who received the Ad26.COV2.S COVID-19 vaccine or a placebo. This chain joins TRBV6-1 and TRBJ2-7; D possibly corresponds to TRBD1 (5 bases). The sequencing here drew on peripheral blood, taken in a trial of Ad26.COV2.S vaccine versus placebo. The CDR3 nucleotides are TGTGCCAGCAGTGAAGCGGGGCACAGCTACGAGCAGTACTTC. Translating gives CASSEAGHSYEQYF.